This entry describes one T cell receptor beta chain. The target of this receptor is not known. Base qualities are not at hand, and no much larger clone is one base apart. This entry comes from a study of CD8+ T cells in alopecia areata listed by TCRdb under 2018. For the wider study: Treated patients were enrolled in an open-label pilot trial of oral tofacitinib at 5 to 10 mg twice daily for moderate-to-severe alopecia areata. TCRbeta CDR3 regions were amplified by immunoSEQ multiplex PCR using 35 Vbeta forward and 13 Jbeta reverse primers. Tofacitinib-treated patients had biopsies at baseline and at 4 and 24 weeks of treatment, with a later scalp biopsy in several patients. RNA was obtained with the PAXgene miRNA kit for fixed scalp, the miRNeasy kit for PBMCs, and the RNeasy kit for mouse skin. Scalp clonality was compared across normal scalp (n=4), patchy alopecia areata scalp (n=8), and alopecia totalis/universalis scalp (n=8). The study used high-throughput TCRbeta sequencing to examine T cell clonal expansion in alopecia areata, in both the C3H/HeJ mouse model and human patients. Patients stayed on tofacitinib for 6 to 18 months and then had 6 months of follow-up off drug so that delayed response and recurrence could be assessed. Disease severity in treated patients was measured with the SALT score, which quantifies the percentage of affected scalp surface area. Human TCRbeta sequencing covered scalp tissue and sorted CD4+ and CD8+ peripheral blood T cells from patchy and totalis/universalis alopecia areata patients and healthy controls.

The library relied on the immunoSEQ multiplex PCR assay. RNA was extracted from all samples and reverse transcribed into cDNA as template for TCR sequencing. SuperScript III was used to make first-strand cDNA, primed with a 2:1 mix of oligo-dT and random hexamers. Amplification bias was assessed with a synthetic immune receptor repertoire, and residual bias was removed computationally. On the authors' methods: After raw reads were preprocessed to remove errors, the CDR3 was defined following IMGT conventions as running from the conserved cysteine to phenylalanine. To get clonality, Shannon entropy was normalized by log2 of the number of productive unique TCRs and the result was subtracted from 1. CD4 or CD8 identity of scalp clones was inferred by cross-referencing scalp TCRbeta sequences with sorted blood CD4 and CD8 repertoires. TCRdb's version of the immuneACCESS table is confined to in-frame rearrangements and falls short of the full clone set. An unresolved V gene accounts for under half of the shortfall where checked; the remainder is of unknown origin. The V and J calls and clone size are taken from that table; D and trimming were inferred from the DNA. The sample has about 110,000 clones on record, 50% to 75% of them singletons. The ten largest account for 10% to 15% of the sample.

Taken from cysteine to phenylalanine, the CDR3 has 14 residues. The retained sequence is limited to the CDR3, 42 bases, with the frame set at the first base. Sequences SQVTM (CDR1) and ANQGSEA (CDR2) are obtained from the germline V gene. The V and J ends are trimmed by 2 bases and 4 bases, leaving 13 bases between them. The paper as a whole reports these results and caveats: Scalp TCR repertoire analysis is complicated because resident alphabeta T cells in normal human skin are also sequenced, whereas mouse skin is dominated by gammadelta T cells. Many expanded lesional clones were found to persist in scalp and blood during tofacitinib treatment, and relapse after treatment cessation may be partly explained by this persistence. Tofacitinib significantly decreased scalp clonality and the number of expanded CD8+ clones among the top 100 scalp clones. Shared TCR sequences between patients were less evident than in mice, which may be partly attributable to HLA diversity in the patient population. Higher clonality and more expanded CD8+ clones were observed in lesional scalp than in normal scalp, particularly in alopecia totalis/universalis, a finding suggestive of antigenic drive. Because the treated cohort was small and included a single nonresponder, larger studies are needed to assess links between baseline CD8+ expansion and response.

What this sample's time point label stands for: around 26 weeks on oral tofacitinib. Read against the paper, the sample's treatment or condition label means: oral pan-JAK inhibitor, 5-10 mg twice daily. Peripheral blood and lesional scalp punch biopsies were obtained from patients with alopecia areata. PBMCs were isolated by density centrifugation and stained for CD3, CD4 and CD8, after which CD4+ and CD8+ T cells were sorted on a FACSAria. The starting material was CD8+ T cells sorted from blood, obtained at week 24, from a patient treated with tofacitinib. The receptor was derived from a human donor with alopecia areata. In this chain, TRBV29-1 is recombined with TRBJ2-3; a tentative D call is TRBD1 (5 bases match). The sequenced DNA is TGCAGCGTTGAACCCAGGGATGGTTCAGATACGCAGTATTTT. Its translation reads: CSVEPRDGSDTQYF.